Following are 26 T cell receptor beta chains from one sample sequenced in a study of T cells in narcolepsy. The assay was immunoSEQ multiplex PCR, and TCRdb's table has in-frame clones only and misses some. This table holds 20,000 to 25,000 clones, 85% found once. The sequencing sample was made of memory (CD45RA-) CD4+ T cells from blood. These TCRs come from a human donor in good health.

The chain couples TRBV28 to TRBJ2-3, with D perhaps assigned TRBD1 or TRBD2 (5 bases each). Deletions cut 5 bases from V and 5 bases from J, with 14 bases between. Germline V gene data show CDR1 as MDHEN and CDR2 as SYDVKM. The CDR3 runs 14 residues. The CDR3 loop reads CASSPRGAGDTQYF. The CDR3 nucleotides are TGTGCCAGCAGTCCACGAGGGGCCGGAGATACGCAGTATTTT.

V usage is TRBV28 and J usage is TRBJ1-5; D not resolved. This CDR3 has 13 residues. Trimming removed 4 bases at V and 5 bases at J, with 9 bases between. The germline V gene has CDR1 MDHEN and CDR2 SYDVKM. The CDR3 here is CASSWRRDQPQHF. The CDR3 bases are TGTGCCAGCAGTTGGAGACGGGATCAGCCCCAGCATTTT.

The gene calls are TRBV5-1 and TRBJ2-1; 7 bases map to TRBD2. CDR1 is SGHRS, CDR2 YFSETQ, per germline. CDR3 length: 14 residues. Losses at the gene ends were 5 bases for V and 6 bases for J; bases not matched to a gene: 8. This chain's CDR3 is CASRPGLFVNEQFF. The CDR3 region has the DNA TGCGCCAGCAGACCGGGACTATTTGTCAATGAGCAGTTCTTC.

This chain uses TRBV10-1 with TRBJ2-7, with 8 nucleotides matching TRBD1. The CDR3 spans 13 residues. The germline CDR1 and CDR2 sequences are WNHNN and SYGVQD (reference sequence). V shed 10 bases, J shed 1 base, and the junction held 6 bases outside the gene matches. CDR3 sequence reads: CATRNRGSYEQYF. CDR3 nucleotides: TGCGCCACCCGAAACAGGGGGTCCTACGAGCAGTACTTC.

V and J are TRBV5-6 and TRBJ1-4; 7 nucleotides agree with TRBD1. The CDR3 extends over 15 amino acids. V trimming: 4 bases; J trimming: 4 bases; junction bases outside the gene matches: 7. Germline CDR1 reads SGHDT; CDR2 reads YYEEEE. The chain's CDR3 is CASSVTGRINEKLFF. CDR3 nucleotide sequence: TGTGCCAGCAGCGTGACAGGGCGGATTAATGAAAAACTGTTTTTT. Filled out from reference TRBV5-6 and TRBJ1-4, the complete variable domain reads DAGVTQSPTHLIKTRGQQVTLRCSPKSGHDTVSWYQQALGQGPQFIFQYYEEEERQRGNFPDRFSGHQFPNYSSELNVNALLLGDSALYLCASSVTGRINEKLFFGSGTQLSVL.

The gene calls are TRBV28 and TRBJ1-2, with D uncertain. Trimming cost V 2 bases and J 0 bases, with 1 base left between them. The CDR3 loop spans 12 amino acids. Germline loops: CDR1 MDHEN, CDR2 SYDVKM. The CDR3 loop reads CASSLTNYGYTF. The CDR3 DNA follows: TGTGCCAGCAGTTTAACTAACTATGGCTACACCTTC.

The chain carries TRBV6-1 and TRBJ2-1, with no clear D. With 2 bases removed from V and 4 bases from J, the gap between germline ends came to 6 bases. The CDR3 consists of 13 residues. Per germline, CDR1 MNHNS and CDR2 SASEGT. The CDR3 DNA sequence: TGTGCCAGCAGTGAATTAGCTTACAATGAGCAGTTCTTC. Its protein product is CASSELAYNEQFF.

The rearrangement uses TRBV14 and TRBJ2-1, with TRBD2 matching over 8 bases. Germline trimming cut 0 bases from V and 9 bases from J; bases unmatched to any gene: 10. CDR1 and CDR2 (germline): SGHDN, FVKESK. The CDR3 totals 16 residues. CDR3 DNA: TGTGCCAGCAGCCAAGAATTCACGGGAGGGCTCGGTGAGCAGTTCTTC. As protein: CASSQEFTGGLGEQFF.

The gene calls are TRBV27 and TRBJ2-7; 7 bases match TRBD2. The CDR3 length is 15 residues. The germline V gene has CDR1 MNHEY and CDR2 SMNVEV (reference sequence). Unmatched junction bases numbered 10, after V lost 6 bases and J lost 2 bases. Here the CDR3 reads CASRPAGQRTYEQYF. CDR3 DNA: TGTGCCAGCAGACCAGCGGGGCAAAGGACCTACGAGCAGTACTTC.

The rearrangement links TRBV2 to TRBJ1-5; D not certain. Looked up from germline, CDR1 is SNHLY and CDR2 is FYNNEI. This CDR3 comprises 14 residues. Trimming stripped 6 bases from V and 2 bases from J, with 11 bases between. CDR3 sequence: CASRGQVRNQPQHF. The CDR3 DNA sequence: TGTGCCAGCAGAGGTCAGGTACGCAATCAGCCCCAGCATTTT.

The genes are TRBV4-3 and TRBJ1-2; no definite D call. Germline CDR1 is LGHNA and CDR2 is YSLEER. V was shortened by 4 bases and J by 8 bases, with 8 bases between the two germline ends. CDR3 size: 11 residues. This CDR3 is CASSPGWGYTF. The CDR3 DNA reads TGCGCCAGCAGCCCCGGGTGGGGCTACACCTTC.

This chain uses TRBV6-6 with TRBJ2-7; D is possibly TRBD1 or TRBD2 (5 bases each). Germline CDR1 and CDR2: MNHNY and SVGAGI (reference sequence). V lost 4 bases to trimming and J lost 3 bases, with 13 bases between them. The CDR3 covers 14 residues. DNA for the CDR3: TGTGCCAGCAGTTTAAGAGGGACCTACTACGAGCAGTACTTC. Its protein product is CASSLRGTYYEQYF.

This sequence joins TRBV21-1 and TRBJ2-3; TRBD2, the table's D call, lacks a check against the DNA. TRBV21-1 is labeled a pseudogene. The CDR3 is 18 amino acids. CDR3 DNA sequence: TGTGCCAGCAGCAAGGGTCGGCTAGCGGGAGGGTGCACAGATACGCAGTATTTT. Translated, it gives CASSKGRLAGGCTDTQYF.

This chain links TRBV19 with TRBJ1-1, with D unclear. The CDR3 consists of 16 residues. Germline V gene lookup returns CDR1 LNHDA and CDR2 SQIVND (reference sequence). Between the trimmed V and J ends, which lost 3 bases and 0 bases, there was a span of 14 bases. CDR3 protein: CASSMLLRSLNTEAFF. CDR3 bases: TGTGCCAGTAGTATGCTCCTGAGATCCTTGAACACTGAAGCTTTCTTT. The variable domain in full, completed from reference TRBV19 and TRBJ1-1, reads DGGITQSPKYLFRKEGQNVTLSCEQNLNHDAMYWYRQDPGQGLRLIYYSQIVNDFQKGDIAEGYSVSREKKESFPLTVTSAQKNPTAFYLCASSMLLRSLNTEAFFGQGTRLTVV.

The chain carries TRBV11-3 and TRBJ2-2, with 12 bases identical to TRBD2. This CDR3 comprises 19 residues. V was clipped by 5 bases and J by 0 bases; unmatched bases: 10. CDR1 and CDR2 from the germline V gene are SGHNT and YENEEA. The CDR3 is CASSDGTSGFYSNTGELFF. CDR3 sequence (DNA): TGTGCCAGCAGCGACGGGACTAGCGGGTTCTACTCGAACACCGGGGAGCTGTTTTTT. Complete variable domain (other parts from reference TRBV11-3 and TRBJ2-2): EAGVVQSPRYKIIEKKQPVAFWCNPISGHNTLYWYLQNLGQGPELLIRYENEEAVDDSQLPKDRFSAERLKGVDSTLKIQPAELGDSAVYLCASSDGTSGFYSNTGELFFGEGSRLTVL.

The CDR3 is CASSLDSLDRDNSPLHF. CDR3 DNA: TGTGCCAGCAGCTTGGATTCTCTGGACAGGGATAATTCACCCCTCCACTTT. The chain carries TRBV5-4 and TRBJ1-6; 8 nucleotides match TRBD1. Per the germline V gene, CDR1 is SGHNT and CDR2 is YYREEE (reference sequence). The V and J ends lost 0 bases and 5 bases, in that order; junction bases with no gene match: 7. The CDR3 is 17 residues long.

This clone was counted once. This chain connects TRBV9 to TRBJ2-5, with D perhaps TRBD1 or TRBD2 (7 bases each). V lost 2 bases, J lost 4 bases, and 9 bases lay in between. The germline V gene encodes CDR1 SGDLS and CDR2 YYNGEE. The CDR3 consists of 13 residues. In DNA form, the CDR3 reads TGTGCCAGCAGCGTCAGGGGGGGAGAGACCCAGTACTTC. Its protein product is CASSVRGGETQYF.

The chain employs TRBV29-1 and TRBJ2-5; unclear D gene. The CDR3 loop spans 11 amino acids. Germline V lookup: CDR1 SQVTM, CDR2 ANQGSEA. Trimming cost V 3 bases and J 3 bases, with 5 bases left between them. Here the CDR3 reads CSVDQEETQYF. The DNA of the CDR3 is TGCAGCGTTGACCAGGAAGAGACCCAGTACTTC.

The chain has TRBV27 and TRBJ2-5, with a tentative D call TRBD2 (6 bases). CDR3 length: 17 amino acids. V was shortened by 4 bases and J by 5 bases, with 23 bases between the two germline ends. Germline assignment: CDR1 MNHEY and CDR2 SMNVEV (reference sequence). CDR3 residues: CASSSSRLGGTRETQYF. In DNA, the CDR3 is TGTGCCAGCAGTTCCTCCCGCCTGGGCGGGACTCGGGAGACCCAGTACTTC.

The chain couples TRBV6-6 to TRBJ2-5; a weak D match, TRBD2 (6 bases). Germline V lookup: CDR1 MNHNY, CDR2 SVGAGI (reference sequence). The CDR3 is 14 residues long. Between the trimmed V and J ends, which lost 6 bases and 5 bases, there was a span of 16 bases. CDR3 region: CASRDGGVLETQYF. The CDR3 region has the DNA TGTGCCAGCAGGGACGGGGGAGTCCTGGAGACCCAGTACTTC.

This chain's CDR3 is CASSQPGAANTGELFF. The CDR3 DNA reads as TGCGCCAGCAGCCAACCAGGGGCTGCGAACACCGGGGAGCTGTTTTTT. The J gene is TRBJ2-2, the V gene TRBV4-1; weak D call: TRBD1 (6 bases). Trimming stripped 2 bases from V and 0 bases from J, with 10 bases between. The V gene's germline CDR1 is MGHRA and CDR2 YSYEKL. The CDR3 totals 16 residues.

The rearrangement uses TRBV14 and TRBJ2-1; no firm D call. V was trimmed by 2 bases and J by 10 bases, leaving 6 bases between them. CDR3 size: 11 residues. Germline V gives CDR1 SGHDN, CDR2 FVKESK. CDR3 protein: CASSQLTEQFF. In DNA form, the CDR3 reads TGTGCCAGCAGCCAACTTACCGAGCAGTTCTTC. The full variable domain, completed using reference TRBV14 and TRBJ2-1, is EAGVTQFPSHSVIEKGQTVTLRCDPISGHDNLYWYRRVMGKEIKFLLHFVKESKQDESGMPNNRFLAERTGGTYSTLKVQPAELEDSGVYFCASSQLTEQFFGPGTRLTVL.

This clone was counted between two and nine times. The same CDR3 can be traced to other DNA sequences in this sample. The chain uses TRBV7-2 and TRBJ2-5; D not certain. V dropped 5 bases and J dropped 2 bases, with 6 bases sitting between them. Germline V gives CDR1 SGHTA, CDR2 FQGNSA. This CDR3 comprises 12 residues. CDR3 in amino acids: CASSLVQETQYF. Here the CDR3 DNA reads TGTGCCAGCAGCCTCGTACAAGAGACCCAGTACTTC. The full variable domain, its missing parts supplied by reference TRBV7-2 and TRBJ2-5, is GAGVSQSPSNKVTEKGKDVELRCDPISGHTALYWYRQSLGQGLEFLIYFQGNSAPDKSGLPSDRFSAERTGGSVSTLTIQRTQQEDSAVYLCASSLVQETQYFGPGTRLLVL.

The V and J genes are TRBV10-3 and TRBJ2-5; D assignment may be TRBD1 or TRBD2 (5 bases each). The CDR3 spans 14 residues. V gave up 6 bases and J gave up 2 bases, with 13 bases separating them. Germline V gene sequence: CDR1 ENHRY, CDR2 SYGVKD. The CDR3 nucleotides read TGTGCCATCAGGGGGGAGAACAGTCAAGAGACCCAGTACTTC. As protein: CAIRGENSQETQYF.

CDR3 loop: CASSRLAGNLDTQYF. The DNA of the CDR3 is TGTGCCAGCTCAAGACTAGCGGGAAACTTGGATACGCAGTATTTT. The J gene is TRBJ2-3, the V gene TRBV18; 11 bases line up with TRBD2. With 5 bases clipped from V and 6 bases from J, the junction kept 7 bases outside the gene matches. This CDR3 has 15 residues. Germline V lookup: CDR1 KGHSH, CDR2 LQKENI.

The chain recombines TRBV4-3 with TRBJ1-5; D not certain. Trimming stripped 0 bases from V and 4 bases from J, with 7 bases between. There are 14 residues in the CDR3. Germline lookup yields CDR1 LGHNA and CDR2 YSLEER. This chain's CDR3 is CASSQEFGNQPQHF. For the CDR3, the DNA is TGCGCCAGCAGCCAAGAGTTCGGGAATCAGCCCCAGCATTTT.